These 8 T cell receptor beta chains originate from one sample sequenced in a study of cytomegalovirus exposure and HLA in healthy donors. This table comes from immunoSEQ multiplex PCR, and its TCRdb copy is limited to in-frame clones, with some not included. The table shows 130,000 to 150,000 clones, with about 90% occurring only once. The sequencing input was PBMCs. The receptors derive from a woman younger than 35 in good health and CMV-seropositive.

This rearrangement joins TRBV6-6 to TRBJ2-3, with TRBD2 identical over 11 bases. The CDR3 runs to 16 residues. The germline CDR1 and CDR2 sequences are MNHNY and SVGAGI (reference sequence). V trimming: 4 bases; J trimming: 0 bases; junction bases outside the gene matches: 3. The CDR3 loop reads CASSLTSGNSTDTQYF. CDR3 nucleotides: TGTGCCAGCAGTTTGACTAGCGGGAATAGCACAGATACGCAGTATTTT.

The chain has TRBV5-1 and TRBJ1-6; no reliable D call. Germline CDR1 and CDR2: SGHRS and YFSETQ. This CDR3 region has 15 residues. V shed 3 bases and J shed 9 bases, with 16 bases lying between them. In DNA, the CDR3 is TGCGCCAGCAGCTCCTCCGGGGATTTTGGTTCACCCCTCCACTTT. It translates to CASSSSGDFGSPLHF.

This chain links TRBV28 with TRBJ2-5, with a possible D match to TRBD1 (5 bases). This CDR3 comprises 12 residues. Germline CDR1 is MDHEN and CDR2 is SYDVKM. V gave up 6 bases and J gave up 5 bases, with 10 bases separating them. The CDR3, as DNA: TGTGCCAGCAGCACAGGCGAGGAGACCCAGTACTTC. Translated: CASSTGEETQYF.

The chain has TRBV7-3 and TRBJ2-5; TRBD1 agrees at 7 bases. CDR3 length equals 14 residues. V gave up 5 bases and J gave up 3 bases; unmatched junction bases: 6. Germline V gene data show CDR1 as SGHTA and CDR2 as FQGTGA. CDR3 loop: CASSPNRGKETQYF. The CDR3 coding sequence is TGTGCCAGCAGCCCGAACAGGGGAAAAGAGACCCAGTACTTC.

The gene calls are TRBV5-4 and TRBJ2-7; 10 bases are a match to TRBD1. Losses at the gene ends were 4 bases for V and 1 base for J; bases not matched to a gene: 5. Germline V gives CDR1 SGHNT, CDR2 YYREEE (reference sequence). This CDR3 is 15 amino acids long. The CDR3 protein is CASSQGTGESYEQYF. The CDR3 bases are TGTGCCAGCAGCCAAGGGACAGGGGAATCCTACGAGCAGTACTTC.

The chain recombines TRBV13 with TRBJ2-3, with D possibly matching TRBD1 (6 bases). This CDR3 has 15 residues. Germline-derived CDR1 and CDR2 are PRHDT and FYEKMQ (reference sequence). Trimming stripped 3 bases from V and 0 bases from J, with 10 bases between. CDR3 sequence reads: CASSFDRLSTDTQYF. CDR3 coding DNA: TGTGCCAGCAGCTTCGACAGGCTTAGCACAGATACGCAGTATTTT.

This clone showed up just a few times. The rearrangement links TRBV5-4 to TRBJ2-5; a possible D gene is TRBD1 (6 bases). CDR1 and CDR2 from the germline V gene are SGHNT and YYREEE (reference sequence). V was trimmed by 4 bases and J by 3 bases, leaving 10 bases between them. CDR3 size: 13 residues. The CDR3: CASSPWTEETQYF. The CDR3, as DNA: TGTGCCAGCAGCCCCTGGACAGAAGAGACCCAGTACTTC.

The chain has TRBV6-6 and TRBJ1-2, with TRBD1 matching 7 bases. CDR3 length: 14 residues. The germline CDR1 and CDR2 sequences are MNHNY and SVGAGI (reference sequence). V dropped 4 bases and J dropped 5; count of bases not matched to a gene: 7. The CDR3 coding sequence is TGTGCCAGCAGTTTAGGGACAGTGGAGTATGGCTACACCTTC. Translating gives CASSLGTVEYGYTF.